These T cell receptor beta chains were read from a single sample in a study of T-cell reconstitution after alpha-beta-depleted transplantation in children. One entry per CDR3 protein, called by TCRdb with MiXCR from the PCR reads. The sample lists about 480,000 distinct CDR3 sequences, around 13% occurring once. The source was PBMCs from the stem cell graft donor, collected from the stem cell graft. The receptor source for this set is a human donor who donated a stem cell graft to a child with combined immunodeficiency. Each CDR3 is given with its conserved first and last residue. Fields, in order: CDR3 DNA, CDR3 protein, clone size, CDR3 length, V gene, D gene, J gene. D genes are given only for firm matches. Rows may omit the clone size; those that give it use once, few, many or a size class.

cdr3_nt: TGTGCCAGCAGCCCCTCTAGGGGAGGGAATCAGCCCCAGCATTTT
cdr3_aa: CASSPSRGGNQPQHF
clone_size: -
cdr3_length: 15
v_call: TRBV3-1
d_call: -
j_call: TRBJ1-5

cdr3_nt: TGCGCCAGCAGCTCCACACGACAGGGGGACTACGCCTACGAGCAGTACTTC
cdr3_aa: CASSSTRQGDYAYEQYF
clone_size: few
cdr3_length: 17
v_call: TRBV5-1
d_call: TRBD1
j_call: TRBJ2-7

cdr3_nt: TGCAGCGTTGAGTTCACTAGCGGGAAGAAGAACACAGATACGCAGTATTTT
cdr3_aa: CSVEFTSGKKNTDTQYF
clone_size: -
cdr3_length: 17
v_call: TRBV29-1
d_call: TRBD2
j_call: TRBJ2-3

cdr3_nt: TGTGCCAGCAGTTACATAGCGGGAGAGGACAATGAGCAGTTCTTC
cdr3_aa: CASSYIAGEDNEQFF
clone_size: -
cdr3_length: 15
v_call: TRBV6-5
d_call: TRBD2
j_call: TRBJ2-1

cdr3_nt: TGCGCCAGCAGCACTAGCGGGGGTAGGGATACGCAGTATTTT
cdr3_aa: CASSTSGGRDTQYF
clone_size: -
cdr3_length: 14
v_call: TRBV5-1
d_call: TRBD2
j_call: TRBJ2-3

cdr3_nt: TGTGCCAGCAGTCTTGGGTCGGCAGTTGATCAGCCCCAGCATTTT
cdr3_aa: CASSLGSAVDQPQHF
clone_size: few
cdr3_length: 15
v_call: TRBV12-3/TRBV12-4
d_call: -
j_call: TRBJ1-5

cdr3_nt: TGTGCCATCAGCGTTCTCACCTCTAGCAGCGGCGAGCAGTTCTTC
cdr3_aa: CAISVLTSSSGEQFF
clone_size: -
cdr3_length: 15
v_call: TRBV10-3
d_call: -
j_call: TRBJ2-1

cdr3_nt: TGTGCCAGCATCCCCAATACCGGGACTACCAATGAGCAGTTCTTC
cdr3_aa: CASIPNTGTTNEQFF
clone_size: few
cdr3_length: 15
v_call: TRBV11-2
d_call: TRBD2
j_call: TRBJ2-1

cdr3_nt: TGCGCCAGCAGCCGCAGGACAGGGCTAAACACTGAAGCTTTCTTT
cdr3_aa: CASSRRTGLNTEAFF
clone_size: -
cdr3_length: 15
v_call: TRBV5-1
d_call: TRBD1
j_call: TRBJ1-1

cdr3_nt: TGCAGTGCTAGACGTCAAGCTAACTATGGCTACACCTTC
cdr3_aa: CSARRQANYGYTF
clone_size: -
cdr3_length: 13
v_call: TRBV20-1
d_call: -
j_call: TRBJ1-2

cdr3_nt: TGTGCCAGCAGTTTTACGAAAGAGACCCAGTACTTC
cdr3_aa: CASSFTKETQYF
clone_size: few
cdr3_length: 12
v_call: TRBV12-3/TRBV12-4
d_call: -
j_call: TRBJ2-5

cdr3_nt: TGCGCCAGCAGCCAAGTCCCCGAGCAAGAGACCCAGTACTTC
cdr3_aa: CASSQVPEQETQYF
clone_size: many
cdr3_length: 14
v_call: TRBV4-3
d_call: -
j_call: TRBJ2-5

cdr3_nt: TGTGCCAGCAGAGGGACTAGCGGGAGCTCGTGGGATGAGCAGTTCTTC
cdr3_aa: CASRGTSGSSWDEQFF
clone_size: many
cdr3_length: 16
v_call: TRBV12-3/TRBV12-4
d_call: TRBD2
j_call: TRBJ2-1

cdr3_nt: TGTGCTAGCAGCCCCGACAGCGGCTCCTACAATGAGCAGTTCTTC
cdr3_aa: CASSPDSGSYNEQFF
clone_size: -
cdr3_length: 15
v_call: TRBV7-7
d_call: -
j_call: TRBJ2-1

cdr3_nt: TGCGGGGTGGGGCCTCCTGGTGATCGGCCCCAGCATTTT
cdr3_aa: CGVGPPGDRPQHF
clone_size: once
cdr3_length: 13
v_call: TRBV20-1
d_call: -
j_call: TRBJ1-5

cdr3_nt: TGTGCTAGCAGCAAACCGCCTAGCGGGGGGTTTTTC
cdr3_aa: CASSKPPSGGFF
clone_size: once
cdr3_length: 12
v_call: TRBV7-7
d_call: TRBD2
j_call: TRBJ2-7

cdr3_nt: TGTGCCAGCAGCTCCCCATTATGGCAGTTCTTC
cdr3_aa: CASSSPLWQFF
clone_size: few
cdr3_length: 11
v_call: TRBV11-2
d_call: -
j_call: TRBJ2-1

cdr3_nt: TGTGCCAGCAGTTTTACCGACAGGTACGAGCAGTACTTC
cdr3_aa: CASSFTDRYEQYF
clone_size: many
cdr3_length: 13
v_call: TRBV12-3/TRBV12-4
d_call: -
j_call: TRBJ2-7